This T cell receptor beta chain is from a study of T cell responses to AZD1222 COVID-19 vaccine. Only in-frame clones appear in the TCRdb table, and some are missing; sequencing was by immunoSEQ multiplex PCR. Of about 150,000 clones in the sample, about 91% were seen once. With respect to this clone: Its antigen is unknown.

Study-level findings and limits: Donors were largely white British and mainly female; clonal diversity was possibly underestimated. Spike-spanning, vaccine-associated CD4 TCRs were dominant at 160-218 and 743-854.

The sequence was obtained from an adult in good health. The sequencing here drew on peripheral blood, taken on day 0 of AZD1222 vaccination.

CDR3 nucleotides: TGCGCCAGCAGCTTGGAAGGGGGCTACTCTAACTATGGCTACACCTTC. Translating gives CASSLEGGYSNYGYTF. V usage is TRBV5-1 and J usage is TRBJ1-2; 7 bases line up with TRBD1. The CDR3 consists of 16 residues. V gave up 0 bases and J gave up 0 bases; unmatched junction bases: 5. In germline, CDR1 is SGHRS, CDR2 YFSETQ. The full variable domain, in which reference TRBV5-1 and TRBJ1-2 provide the parts outside the CDR3, is KAGVTQTPRYLIKTRGQQVTLSCSPISGHRSVSWYQQTPGQGLQFLFEYFSETQRNKGNFPGRFSGRQFSNSRSEMNVSTLELGDSALYLCASSLEGGYSNYGYTFGSGTRLTVV.